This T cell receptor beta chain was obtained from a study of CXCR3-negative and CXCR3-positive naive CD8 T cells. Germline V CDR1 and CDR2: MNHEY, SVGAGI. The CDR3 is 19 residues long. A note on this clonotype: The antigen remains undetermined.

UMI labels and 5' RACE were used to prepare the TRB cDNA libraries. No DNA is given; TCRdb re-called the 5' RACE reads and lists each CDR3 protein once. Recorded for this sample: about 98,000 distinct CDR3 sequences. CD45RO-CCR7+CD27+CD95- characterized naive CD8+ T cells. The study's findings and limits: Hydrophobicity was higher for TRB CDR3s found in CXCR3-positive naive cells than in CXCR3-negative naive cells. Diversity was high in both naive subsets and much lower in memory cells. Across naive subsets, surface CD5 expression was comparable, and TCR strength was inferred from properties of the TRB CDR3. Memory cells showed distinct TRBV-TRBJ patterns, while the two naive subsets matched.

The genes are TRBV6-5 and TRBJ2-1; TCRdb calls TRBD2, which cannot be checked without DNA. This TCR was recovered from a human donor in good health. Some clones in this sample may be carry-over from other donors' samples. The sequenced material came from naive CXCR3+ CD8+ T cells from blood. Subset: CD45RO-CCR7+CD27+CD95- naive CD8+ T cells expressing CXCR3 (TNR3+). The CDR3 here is CASSGPGQGTSGAYNEQFF.